This T cell receptor (beta chain) was captured in a study of blood T cell repertoires in COVID-19. Sequencing used immunoSEQ multiplex PCR; TCRdb keeps in-frame clones, though not all of them. The sample yields 68,000 or so clones, approximately 90% seen once. Patients from Seattle were sampled longitudinally, starting during active infection. The origin of this receptor is a woman in her forties or fifties with COVID-19, enrolled during active disease. Material: peripheral blood.

This CDR3 is CATLRDGRVTDTQYF. In DNA form, the CDR3 reads TGTGCCACCCTGCGCGACGGGAGGGTCACAGATACGCAGTATTTT. This chain joins TRBV6-5 and TRBJ2-3; 8 nucleotides agree with TRBD2. The V and J ends lost 10 bases and 2 bases, in that order; junction bases with no gene match: 11. Germline V lookup: CDR1 MNHEY, CDR2 SVGAGI. CDR3 size: 15 residues.